The sequence of this T cell receptor (beta chain) was determined in a study of tumor-infiltrating lymphocytes in primary liver carcinoma. The wider study: Patients comprised men and women whose ages fell between 30 and 69 years.

Notes on this clonotype: The CDR3 does not end in the conserved phenylalanine or tryptophan, so this is likely a read error.

The CDR3 is 10 residues long. Trimming cost V 7 bases and J 4 bases, with 7 bases left between them. Germline CDR1 is SQVTM and CDR2 is ANQGSEA. Each 20-30 mg portion of unsorted bulk tissue served as the source for co-extraction of RNA and DNA. cDNA specific to TCR beta was made from around 450 ng of total RNA, with a constant-region primer employed for priming. Nested multiplex PCR, run for three rounds with slightly modified ARM-PCR, yielded TCR beta libraries. TRBV1-TRBV30 forward primers paired with a C-beta reverse primer were used in the first two PCR rounds, which ran roughly 11 cycles each. Using its own MiXCR run on the multiplex PCR reads, TCRdb lists one record per CDR3 protein. The profile covers 90,000 to 140,000 distinct CDR3 sequences, with approximately 78% appearing a single time and 15% to 20% taken by the ten largest.

The chain carries TRBV29-1 and TRBJ1-1; D not certain. Material for sequencing was liver tumor tissue from sampling region 3. Documented subset: tumor region T3, left-lateral pole. The TCR sequence derives from a man between 40 and 49 years old with primary liver carcinoma and hepatitis B virus infection. The CDR3 DNA sequence: TGCAGCGCACTTGTCACTGAAGCTTTCGTT. This translates into CSALVTEAFV.